This TCR beta chain was found in a study of CD8+ T cells in alopecia areata. RNA was extracted and reverse transcribed into cDNA as the sequencing template. Produced via immunoSEQ multiplex PCR; TCRdb's table is partial and in-frame only. The sample shows 90,000 to 130,000 clones, approximately 59% of them seen only once. The germline V gene has CDR1 MDHEN and CDR2 SYDVKM. The V end was cut by 4 bases, the J end by 5 bases, with 23 bases between. CDR3 length: 17 residues. Sorting of PBMCs yielded the CD4+ and CD8+ T cells. In the case of this clone: What it recognizes is unknown.

Broader study findings: It was less clear whether patients shared TCRs than it was in mice, possibly because of HLA. Scalp lesions, especially in alopecia totalis/universalis, had higher clonality than normal scalp.

Specimen: CD8+ T cells sorted from blood. The chain employs TRBV28 and TRBJ1-1; TRBD1 might be the D (5 bases). The origin of this receptor is a human donor in good health. Written as DNA, the CDR3 is TGTGCCAGCAGTTCGGCGCAGGGCGGAGTTCTGCGGACTGAAGCTTTCTTT. Amino acid sequence: CASSSAQGGVLRTEAFF.